One TCR beta chain is described in this entry. This CDR3 has 14 amino acids. V was shortened by 4 bases and J by 4 bases, with 14 bases between the two germline ends. Per the germline V gene, CDR1 is SGHRS and CDR2 is YFSETQ. This record belongs to a study of blood T cell repertoires in COVID-19. The protocol was immunoSEQ multiplex PCR, while the TCRdb copy is restricted to in-frame clones and leaves out a portion. The sample lists over 90,000 clones; around nine tenths were seen once. The chain combines TRBV5-1 with TRBJ2-5; D is perhaps TRBD2 (5 bases). Material for sequencing was peripheral blood. The sequence was obtained from a human donor in a cohort sampled during active COVID-19. The CDR3 loop is CASSPRTGGETQYF. In DNA form, the CDR3 reads TGCGCCAGCAGCCCCAGGACTGGAGGAGAGACCCAGTACTTC.